This entry lists 30 T cell receptor beta chains sequenced from one sample in a study of siplizumab effects on memory and regulatory T cells (dated by TCRdb to about 2019). The method behind the library was the immunoSEQ multiplex PCR assay. Imported from immuneACCESS, the table was reduced by TCRdb to in-frame sequences with V and J called. These copies leave out some clones; in studies compared against another copy, an unresolved V gene accounts for under half, and the cause of the remainder is not known. The sample has some 80,000 clones on record, approximately 95% of them singletons. The ten largest clones represent about 18% of the sample. The sample was CD8+ T cells sorted from blood. The receptors originated from a human donor in good health.

The CDR3: CASSYVGPGTEAFF. In DNA form, the CDR3 reads TGTGCCAGCAGTTACGTGGGCCCAGGAACTGAAGCTTTCTTT. This rearrangement joins TRBV6-6 to TRBJ1-1; D gene ambiguous. The CDR3 has 14 amino acids. Trimming stripped 2 bases from V and 5 bases from J, with 12 bases between. CDR1 and CDR2 (germline): MNHNY, SVGAGI (reference sequence).

J is TRBJ2-5 and V is TRBV4-1; a possible D gene is TRBD2 (5 bases). The CDR3 covers 15 residues. CDR1 and CDR2 (germline): MGHRA, YSYEKL. Trimming removed 0 bases at V and 0 bases at J, with 8 bases between. As DNA, the CDR3 is TGCGCCAGCAGCCAAGACCGGCGGGACCAAGAGACCCAGTACTTC. Its translation is CASSQDRRDQETQYF.

The genes are TRBV19 and TRBJ2-3; weak D call: TRBD2 (7 bases). Per germline, CDR1 LNHDA and CDR2 SQIVND (reference sequence). The CDR3 is 14 residues long. With 1 base removed from V and 9 bases from J, the gap between germline ends came to 14 bases. The CDR3 bases are TGTGCCAGTAGTATAGTTCTAGCGGACAGCACGCAGTATTTT. This codes for CASSIVLADSTQYF.

The CDR3: CASSAARDSHYEQYF. DNA for the CDR3: TGTGCCAGTAGTGCAGCCCGGGACAGTCACTACGAGCAGTACTTC. The rearrangement joins TRBV19 to TRBJ2-7, with 7 bases that match TRBD1. CDR1 LNHDA and CDR2 SQIVND come from the germline V gene (reference sequence). J gave up 3 bases and V 5 bases, and 10 bases lay outside the gene matches. The CDR3 runs to 15 residues.

The chain is built from TRBV6-6 and TRBJ1-6, with a weak D call TRBD1 (5 bases). Deletions cut 5 bases from V and 4 bases from J, with 12 bases between. The CDR3 sequence is 15 residues long. Germline CDR1 MNHNY, CDR2 SVGAGI (reference sequence). The CDR3 DNA is TGTGCCAGCAGTCCCGAGACAGATTATAATTCACCCCTCCACTTT. It translates to CASSPETDYNSPLHF.

V is TRBV7-8 and J is TRBJ2-7; the D gene could be TRBD1 or TRBD2 (5 bases each). Germline CDR1 reads SGHVS; CDR2 reads FQNEAQ. There are 11 residues in the CDR3. Trimming shortened V by 3 bases and J by 7 bases, and 7 bases separated the two germline ends. This chain's CDR3 is CASSFGTEQYF. In nucleotides, the CDR3 is TGTGCCAGCAGCTTCGGGACGGAGCAGTACTTC.

CDR3 nucleotide sequence: TGTGCCAGCAGTCCGGGAGACTCCTATAATTCACCCCTCCACTTT. Translated: CASSPGDSYNSPLHF. The chain recombines TRBV6-5 with TRBJ1-6; D unclear. The germline V gene has CDR1 MNHEY and CDR2 SVGAGI. Trimming cost V 5 bases and J 0 bases, with 8 bases left between them. The CDR3 consists of 15 residues.

The rearrangement uses TRBV18 and TRBJ2-7; D is possibly TRBD2 (6 bases). The CDR3 runs 17 residues. The V gene's germline CDR1 is KGHSH and CDR2 LQKENI. Trimming left V 3 bases short and J 2 bases short, with 20 bases between. DNA for the CDR3: TGTGCCAGCTCACCCTCGGGCAGGGCTAGCGCGACCTACGAGCAGTACTTC. The encoded protein is CASSPSGRASATYEQYF.

The genes are TRBV27 and TRBJ1-3; 8 positions agree with TRBD1. The ends lost 8 bases at V and 2 bases at J; junction bases unmatched: 2. Germline V lookup: CDR1 MNHEY, CDR2 SMNVEV (reference sequence). The CDR3 is 13 residues long. CDR3 sequence (DNA): TGTGCCAGCGGGACAGGTCCTGGAAACACCATATATTTT. This sequence encodes CASGTGPGNTIYF.

The chain joins TRBV9 to TRBJ1-1; no clear D gene. V was clipped by 4 bases and J by 5 bases, with 9 bases between them. The CDR3 is 12 amino acids. Germline lookup yields CDR1 SGDLS and CDR2 YYNGEE. In DNA form, the CDR3 reads TGTGCCAGCAGCCCCCCCGGGACTGAAGCTTTCTTT. It yields the protein CASSPPGTEAFF.

J is TRBJ2-5 and V is TRBV4-2; 11 nucleotides align to TRBD2. The CDR3 is 17 residues long. Germline CDR1 is LGHNA and CDR2 is YNFKEQ. Losses at the gene ends were 3 bases for V and 4 bases for J; bases not matched to a gene: 10. This CDR3 reads CASSQYTSGRAVETQYF. In DNA form, the CDR3 reads TGTGCCAGCAGCCAGTACACTAGCGGGAGAGCGGTAGAGACCCAGTACTTC.

The chain recombines TRBV19 with TRBJ2-3, with a tentative D call TRBD1 (6 bases). This CDR3 has 18 residues. From germline, CDR1 is LNHDA and CDR2 SQIVND (reference sequence). V lost 5 bases to trimming and J lost 2 bases, with 23 bases between them. The CDR3 nucleotides are TGTGCCAGTAGTGGCGTACAGGGATTAGATCAGGACACAGATACGCAGTATTTT. Amino acid sequence: CASSGVQGLDQDTDTQYF.

The chain recombines TRBV11-2 with TRBJ2-5; 14 nucleotides match TRBD2. CDR1 is SGHAT and CDR2 is FQNNGV in the germline V gene. The CDR3 spans 17 residues. With 4 bases clipped from V and 5 bases from J, the junction kept 9 bases outside the gene matches. The CDR3 coding sequence is TGTGCCAGCAGCTCGGAAACGGGACTAGCGGGAGTGGAGACCCAGTACTTC. This codes for CASSSETGLAGVETQYF. The full variable domain, in which reference TRBV11-2 and TRBJ2-5 provide the parts outside the CDR3, is EAGVAQSPRYKIIEKRQSVAFWCNPISGHATLYWYQQILGQGPKLLIQFQNNGVVDDSQLPKDRFSAERLKGVDSTLKIQPAKLEDSAVYLCASSSETGLAGVETQYFGPGTRLLVL.

CDR3 in amino acids: CASSLYVETQYF. CDR3 in DNA: TGTGCCAGCAGCTTATACGTAGAGACCCAGTACTTC. This chain uses TRBV11-1 with TRBJ2-5; no definite D call. The germline V gene encodes CDR1 SGHAT and CDR2 FQDESV (reference sequence). Trimming took off 2 bases at V and 4 bases at J, with 5 bases between the two ends. This CDR3 comprises 12 residues.

The chain joins TRBV9 to TRBJ2-3; 11 positions match TRBD2. The V and J ends lost 4 bases and 2 bases, in that order; junction bases with no gene match: 6. CDR3 length equals 16 residues. Germline assignment: CDR1 SGDLS and CDR2 YYNGEE. The CDR3 region is CASSSGTSGNTDTQYF. DNA for the CDR3: TGTGCCAGCAGCAGTGGGACTAGCGGAAACACAGATACGCAGTATTTT.

V and J are TRBV29-1 and TRBJ2-1; 12 bases match TRBD2. CDR1 is SQVTM and CDR2 is ANQGSEA in the germline V gene. The CDR3 is made up of 14 amino acids. V was clipped by 7 bases and J by 4 bases; unmatched bases: 5. CDR3: CSELAGGPYNEQFF. The CDR3 DNA follows: TGCAGCGAGCTAGCGGGAGGGCCATACAATGAGCAGTTCTTC.

The rearrangement joins TRBV7-2 to TRBJ2-7; 7 bases align to TRBD2. Losses at the gene ends were 1 base for V and 4 bases for J; bases not matched to a gene: 7. The length of the CDR3 is 15 residues. CDR1 is SGHTA and CDR2 is FQGNSA in the germline V gene. Written as DNA, the CDR3 is TGTGCCAGCAGCTTAGTAGGCGGGAGTGTTTACGAGCAGTACTTC. This sequence encodes CASSLVGGSVYEQYF.

The J gene is TRBJ1-4, the V gene TRBV7-6, with D possibly being TRBD1 (5 bases). CDR1 and CDR2 (germline): SGHVS, FNYEAQ. The CDR3 has 12 residues. V was shortened by 8 bases and J by 7 bases, with 11 bases between the two germline ends. CDR3 region: CASGRGSEKLFF. The CDR3 bases are TGTGCCAGCGGGCGGGGGAGTGAAAAACTGTTTTTT.

The rearrangement uses TRBV19 and TRBJ2-7; D unresolved. Trimming pared 3 bases from V and 3 bases from J, leaving 9 bases between. Germline loops: CDR1 LNHDA, CDR2 SQIVND (reference sequence). The CDR3 has 13 amino acids. In DNA form, the CDR3 reads TGTGCCAGTAGTATTGGGCAGTTCTACGAGCAGTACTTC. Encoded protein: CASSIGQFYEQYF.

The rearrangement joins TRBV29-1 to TRBJ2-7; 8 bases align to TRBD2. CDR1 is SQVTM and CDR2 is ANQGSEA in the germline V gene. The CDR3 spans 15 residues. The V segment lost 2 bases and the J segment 0 bases; nucleotides outside the gene matches: 6. The CDR3 DNA is TGCAGCGTTGAAACTTCGCGGGAGGCCTCCTACGAGCAGTACTTC. Encoded protein: CSVETSREASYEQYF.

V and J are TRBV7-3 and TRBJ2-1; TRBD2 matches at 7 bases. The V gene's germline CDR1 is SGHTA and CDR2 FQGTGA. V trimming: 6 bases; J trimming: 3 bases; junction bases outside the gene matches: 8. The CDR3 is 15 residues long. The CDR3 loop is CASRPSGGLYNEQFF. CDR3 sequence (DNA): TGTGCCAGCAGACCATCGGGAGGCCTCTACAATGAGCAGTTCTTC.

The V call is TRBV2, the J call TRBJ1-6, with 7 bases matching TRBD1. V gave up 8 bases and J gave up 10 bases; unmatched junction bases: 11. Germline V lookup: CDR1 SNHLY, CDR2 FYNNEI. CDR3 length: 14 amino acids. The CDR3 sequence: CASARGLMESPLHF. The CDR3 bases are TGTGCCAGCGCCAGGGGGTTAATGGAATCACCCCTCCACTTT.

This clone has only a few counts. This chain joins TRBV7-6 and TRBJ1-5; D unresolved. The length of the CDR3 is 14 residues. V lost 5 bases and J lost 6, with 14 bases in between. The germline V gene encodes CDR1 SGHVS and CDR2 FNYEAQ. The CDR3 loop is CASSVGGDAQPQHF. The CDR3 DNA reads as TGTGCCAGCAGCGTTGGTGGGGATGCTCAGCCCCAGCATTTT.

A single count supports this clone. The rearrangement joins TRBV7-3 to TRBJ2-1; D possibly corresponds to TRBD2 (5 bases). Trimming cost V 2 bases and J 7 bases, with 12 bases left between them. From germline, CDR1 is SGHTA and CDR2 FQGTGA. The CDR3 loop spans 14 amino acids. The CDR3 spells CASSLGGSGNEQFF. Here the CDR3 DNA reads TGTGCCAGCAGCTTAGGAGGTTCTGGTAATGAGCAGTTCTTC.

J is TRBJ2-1 and V is TRBV7-9; TRBD2 matches 16 bases. In germline, CDR1 is SEHNR, CDR2 FQNEAQ (reference sequence). J was trimmed by 6 bases and V by 1 base; bases with no gene match: 6. This CDR3 region has 18 residues. The CDR3 DNA reads as TGTGCCAGCAGCTTAGGGGGACTAGCGGGAGGGCCGGGCAATGAGCAGTTCTTC. It translates to CASSLGGLAGGPGNEQFF.

The chain couples TRBV13 to TRBJ2-3; 9 nucleotides agree with TRBD2. Looked up from germline, CDR1 is PRHDT and CDR2 is FYEKMQ (reference sequence). This CDR3 comprises 17 residues. The junction had 12 bases not matched to a gene; V was cut back by 4 bases and J by 4 bases. This chain's CDR3 is CASSSRLAAVFADTQYF. The CDR3 bases are TGTGCCAGCAGCTCCAGACTAGCGGCAGTTTTTGCAGATACGCAGTATTTT.

The chain joins TRBV19 to TRBJ1-2, with D unclear. The CDR3 is 12 residues long. From germline, CDR1 is LNHDA and CDR2 SQIVND (reference sequence). V shed 3 bases and J shed 8 bases, with 10 bases lying between them. The CDR3 loop is CASSIGVRGYTF. The CDR3 DNA reads as TGTGCCAGTAGTATCGGGGTGAGGGGCTACACCTTC.

This clone showed up just once. The chain couples TRBV15 to TRBJ2-7; TRBD1 matches 9 bases. Germline V gives CDR1 LNHNV, CDR2 YYDKDF (reference sequence). V lost 5 bases, J lost 3 bases, and 11 bases stayed unmatched. The CDR3 has 16 residues. The CDR3 region is CATSGSGQGRIYEQYF. CDR3 bases: TGTGCCACCAGCGGCTCGGGACAGGGACGGATCTACGAGCAGTACTTC.

The chain uses TRBV5-6 and TRBJ2-7; D remains ambiguous. V dropped 0 bases and J dropped 3 bases, with 10 bases sitting between them. This CDR3 region has 14 residues. Germline CDR1 and CDR2: SGHDT and YYEEEE. Here the CDR3 DNA reads TGTGCCAGCAGCTTGGCCAACAGCTACTACGAGCAGTACTTC. Its protein product is CASSLANSYYEQYF.

The chain combines TRBV5-6 with TRBJ1-2; D is perhaps TRBD1 (6 bases). Trimming cost V 1 base and J 6 bases, with 16 bases left between them. Germline CDR1 and CDR2: SGHDT and YYEEEE. This CDR3 comprises 15 residues. The CDR3 region is CASSLNGQTRNGYTF. For the CDR3, the DNA is TGTGCCAGCAGCTTGAACGGACAGACCCGCAATGGCTACACCTTC. The full variable domain, with the rest looked up from reference TRBV5-6 and TRBJ1-2, is DAGVTQSPTHLIKTRGQQVTLRCSPKSGHDTVSWYQQALGQGPQFIFQYYEEEERQRGNFPDRFSGHQFPNYSSELNVNALLLGDSALYLCASSLNGQTRNGYTFGSGTRLTVV.